The 25 T cell receptor beta chains presented below share a single source sample, sequenced in a study of siplizumab effects on memory and regulatory T cells. Measured with immunoSEQ multiplex PCR; TCRdb has only the in-frame clones, and not every one. The sample records some 100,000 clones, 85% to 95% being singletons. Sample: non-Treg CD4+ T cells sorted from blood. Source of these receptors: a human donor in good health.

The CDR3 DNA reads TGTGCCAGCAGCTTAGCGTCCGGGGGGGGCCTAGAGACCCAGTACTTC. This translates into CASSLASGGGLETQYF. The chain is built from TRBV7-2 and TRBJ2-5, with 8 bases matching TRBD2. Trimming took 0 bases from V and 4 from J; bases not matched to a gene: 7. Germline V gene sequence: CDR1 SGHTA, CDR2 FQGNSA. This CDR3 has 16 amino acids.

The chain combines TRBV19 with TRBJ1-1, with D possibly being TRBD1 (5 bases). V was pared by 3 bases and J by 0 bases, with 8 bases between. Germline V gene data show CDR1 as LNHDA and CDR2 as SQIVND (reference sequence). The CDR3 is made up of 14 amino acids. This CDR3 is CASSIGGLNTEAFF. The CDR3 coding sequence is TGTGCCAGTAGTATCGGGGGTCTGAACACTGAAGCTTTCTTT.

This chain connects TRBV7-8 to TRBJ2-5; D may be TRBD2 (5 bases). This CDR3 is 15 amino acids long. V lost 3 bases and J lost 7, with 18 bases in between. Germline V gene lookup returns CDR1 SGHVS and CDR2 FQNEAQ. Here the CDR3 reads CASSFADSPPVTQYF. The CDR3 bases are TGTGCCAGCAGCTTTGCGGACTCCCCGCCGGTGACCCAGTACTTC.

This clone turned up a few times. This chain joins TRBV6-1 and TRBJ2-2; D ambiguous. V was clipped by 7 bases and J by 3 bases, with 12 bases between them. Germline CDR1 MNHNS, CDR2 SASEGT. The CDR3 extends over 14 amino acids. Here the CDR3 DNA reads TGTGCCAGCACTGAGTGGGCCGACACCGGGGAGCTGTTTTTT. It translates to CASTEWADTGELFF.

The rearrangement links TRBV5-1 to TRBJ2-5, with 14 bases fitting TRBD2. V was pared by 1 base and J by 5 bases, with 4 bases of the junction left unmatched. Germline V gene lookup returns CDR1 SGHRS and CDR2 YFSETQ. The CDR3 totals 16 residues. CDR3 DNA: TGCGCCAGCAGCTTGAGGACTAGCGGGGGGTCTGAGACCCAGTACTTC. Its protein is CASSLRTSGGSETQYF.

Concerning this clone itself: This CDR3 is also generated by other DNA sequences in the sample. The chain has TRBV9 and TRBJ2-1; TRBD2 agrees at 8 bases. Losses at the gene ends were 0 bases for V and 3 bases for J; bases not matched to a gene: 2. Germline CDR1 and CDR2: SGDLS and YYNGEE. The CDR3 has 15 residues. This CDR3 reads CASSVAGTSYNEQFF. The CDR3 nucleotides are TGTGCCAGCAGCGTAGCTGGGACTAGCTACAATGAGCAGTTCTTC.

V usage is TRBV28 and J usage is TRBJ1-6, with TRBD1 matching 8 bases. Germline loops: CDR1 MDHEN, CDR2 SYDVKM. After removal of 6 bases from V and 10 bases from J, the junction contained 8 bases not matched to a gene. The CDR3 spans 14 residues. CDR3 sequence (DNA): TGTGCCAGCAGGCCCCGACAGGGGCAGTCACCCCTCCACTTT. It encodes CASRPRQGQSPLHF.

This chain joins TRBV4-1 and TRBJ1-5; tentative D call: TRBD1 (5 bases). This CDR3 has 14 residues. Deletions cut 6 bases from V and 0 bases from J, with 9 bases between. Germline lookup yields CDR1 MGHRA and CDR2 YSYEKL. CDR3 protein: CASSAGHSNQPQHF. The CDR3 DNA sequence: TGCGCCAGCAGTGCAGGGCATAGCAATCAGCCCCAGCATTTT.

The chain links TRBV5-4 to TRBJ1-3; no clear D. V was pared by 4 bases and J by 15 bases, with 17 bases between. In germline, CDR1 is SGHNT, CDR2 YYREEE (reference sequence). CDR3 length: 12 residues. CDR3 residues: CASSQPGGPSYF. CDR3 DNA sequence: TGTGCCAGCAGCCAACCGGGAGGTCCCTCATATTTT.

This chain connects TRBV6-6 to TRBJ1-1; no reliable D call. There are 12 residues in the CDR3. With 1 base removed from V and 4 bases from J, the gap between germline ends came to 4 bases. Germline CDR1 reads MNHNY; CDR2 reads SVGAGI (reference sequence). The CDR3 spells CASSYWATEAFF. As DNA, the CDR3 is TGTGCCAGCAGTTACTGGGCCACTGAAGCTTTCTTT.

V gene TRBV4-2 combines with J gene TRBJ2-5; TRBD2 matches 8 bases. CDR1 and CDR2 from the germline V gene are LGHNA and YNFKEQ. V shed 2 bases, J shed 0 bases, and the junction held 2 bases outside the gene matches. The CDR3 sequence is 15 residues long. The CDR3 sequence is CASSQTGGYQETQYF. CDR3 nucleotides: TGTGCCAGCAGCCAAACGGGGGGGTACCAAGAGACCCAGTACTTC.

This clone was observed once. The gene calls are TRBV7-9 and TRBJ2-7; D is undetermined. Germline CDR1 reads SEHNR; CDR2 reads FQNEAQ (reference sequence). The ends were cut back, 6 bases at V and 7 bases at J, with 16 bases in the middle. CDR3 length equals 13 residues. In DNA, the CDR3 is TGTGCCAGCAGGCGCGAACTGGTTTATGAGCAGTACTTC. The encoded protein is CASRRELVYEQYF.

Only one count was recorded for this clone. J is TRBJ2-2 and V is TRBV6-6; weak D call: TRBD1 (5 bases). CDR1 is MNHNY, CDR2 SVGAGI, per germline (reference sequence). Trimming took off 7 bases at V and 4 bases at J, with 13 bases between the two ends. This CDR3 has 14 residues. The CDR3 nucleotides read TGTGCCAGCACCAAAAGGGGCGGCACCGGGGAGCTGTTTTTT. Translation: CASTKRGGTGELFF.

Here the CDR3 reads CASMGQGDGYTF. In nucleotides, the CDR3 is TGTGCCAGCATGGGACAGGGGGATGGCTACACCTTC. The chain carries TRBV28 and TRBJ1-2; 11 bases are a match to TRBD1. This CDR3 spans 12 amino acids. V lost 7 bases to trimming and J lost 6 bases; unmatched junction nucleotides: 1. Germline assignment: CDR1 MDHEN and CDR2 SYDVKM.

The chain combines TRBV7-6 with TRBJ2-1; 14 nucleotides line up with TRBD2. With 5 bases clipped from V and 4 bases from J, the junction kept 7 bases outside the gene matches. Germline V lookup: CDR1 SGHVS, CDR2 FNYEAQ. This CDR3 has 17 amino acids. CDR3: CASSPRLAGGRYNEQFF. DNA for the CDR3: TGTGCCAGCAGCCCACGACTAGCGGGGGGGCGATACAATGAGCAGTTCTTC.

The V and J genes are TRBV6-5 and TRBJ1-2, with D possibly TRBD1 on 5 matching bases. There are 12 residues in the CDR3. Per the germline V gene, CDR1 is MNHEY and CDR2 is SVGAGI. V lost 6 bases and J lost 3, with 8 bases in between. The CDR3 region has the DNA TGTGCCAGCAGGGGACGAGACTATGGCTACACCTTC. It yields the protein CASRGRDYGYTF.

This clone is a singleton in its sample. This chain uses TRBV4-1 with TRBJ1-2, with 10 bases that match TRBD1. CDR1 is MGHRA and CDR2 is YSYEKL in the germline V gene. Trimming at V came to 2 bases and at J to 2 bases, leaving 5 bases not matched to a gene. This CDR3 spans 16 amino acids. CDR3 sequence reads: CASSQPTGGRNYGYTF. DNA of the CDR3: TGCGCCAGCAGCCAACCGACAGGGGGCCGAAACTATGGCTACACCTTC.

The J gene is TRBJ2-7, the V gene TRBV6-5; 9 bases line up with TRBD1. Germline loops: CDR1 MNHEY, CDR2 SVGAGI. The CDR3 is 14 amino acids. V shed 4 bases and J 0 bases; nucleotides not matched to a gene: 1. CDR3 in amino acids: CASSSDRGSYEQYF. The CDR3, as DNA: TGTGCCAGCAGTTCGGACAGGGGCTCCTACGAGCAGTACTTC.

The V and J genes are TRBV4-1 and TRBJ2-7, with 9 bases identical to TRBD1. V dropped 2 bases and J dropped 4; count of bases not matched to a gene: 3. Per the germline V gene, CDR1 is MGHRA and CDR2 is YSYEKL. This CDR3 is built from 14 residues. CDR3 sequence (DNA): TGCGCCAGCAGCCAACGGGACAGGGAGTACGAGCAGTACTTC. Translating gives CASSQRDREYEQYF.

V gene TRBV10-2 combines with J gene TRBJ2-2; maybe TRBD1 (6 bases). Between the trimmed V and J ends, which lost 6 bases and 0 bases, there was a span of 17 bases. The germline V gene encodes CDR1 WSHSY and CDR2 SAAADI. The length of the CDR3 is 17 residues. The CDR3 DNA reads as TGCGCCAGCAGCATTGGACAGACCTCAACGAACACCGGGGAGCTGTTTTTT. It translates to CASSIGQTSTNTGELFF.

J is TRBJ1-5 and V is TRBV19; D is undetermined. The CDR3 has 15 amino acids. The V gene's germline CDR1 is LNHDA and CDR2 SQIVND (reference sequence). V lost 4 bases, J lost 3 bases, and 13 bases lay in between. CDR3 DNA: TGTGCCAGTAGTAGAGGAGGGCAGCTCAATCAGCCCCAGCATTTT. This encodes CASSRGGQLNQPQHF.

This rearrangement joins TRBV5-4 to TRBJ2-2, with D possibly matching TRBD1 (6 bases). Trimming left V 0 bases short and J 1 base short, with 7 bases between. Looked up from germline, CDR1 is SGHNT and CDR2 is YYREEE (reference sequence). This CDR3 comprises 15 residues. This chain's CDR3 is CASSLGGQNTGELFF. The CDR3 DNA is TGTGCCAGCAGCTTGGGGGGACAGAACACCGGGGAGCTGTTTTTT. Supplemented by reference TRBV5-4 and TRBJ2-2, the full variable domain reads ETGVTQSPTHLIKTRGQQVTLRCSSQSGHNTVSWYQQALGQGPQFIFQYYREEENGRGNFPPRFSGLQFPNYSSELNVNALELDDSALYLCASSLGGQNTGELFFGEGSRLTVL.

The chain joins TRBV25-1 to TRBJ1-3, with D perhaps TRBD1 (6 bases). Germline CDR1 and CDR2: MGHDK and SYGVNS. Trimming took 7 bases from V and 4 from J, leaving 14 bases between them. The CDR3 has 14 residues. Here the CDR3 DNA reads TGTGCCAGCACCGAACCAGGGGCAGGAAACACCATATATTTT. This sequence encodes CASTEPGAGNTIYF.

The chain has TRBV10-3 and TRBJ2-7, with D tentatively TRBD1 (6 bases). CDR1 ENHRY and CDR2 SYGVKD come from the germline V gene. This CDR3 region has 13 residues. Trimming took off 3 bases at V and 6 bases at J, with 12 bases between the two ends. The CDR3, as DNA: TGTGCCATCAGTGACGTACAGGGCTTCGAGCAGTACTTC. Translation gives CAISDVQGFEQYF.

The chain couples TRBV5-8 to TRBJ2-1; the match to TRBD2 covers 9 bases. Germline CDR1 reads SGHTS; CDR2 reads YDEGEE. This CDR3 region has 16 residues. V was clipped by 1 base and J by 8 bases; unmatched bases: 10. For the CDR3, the DNA is TGTGCCAGCAGCTTGTTTTTTAGCGGGGGCGGGTATGAGCAGTTCTTC. This codes for CASSLFFSGGGYEQFF.